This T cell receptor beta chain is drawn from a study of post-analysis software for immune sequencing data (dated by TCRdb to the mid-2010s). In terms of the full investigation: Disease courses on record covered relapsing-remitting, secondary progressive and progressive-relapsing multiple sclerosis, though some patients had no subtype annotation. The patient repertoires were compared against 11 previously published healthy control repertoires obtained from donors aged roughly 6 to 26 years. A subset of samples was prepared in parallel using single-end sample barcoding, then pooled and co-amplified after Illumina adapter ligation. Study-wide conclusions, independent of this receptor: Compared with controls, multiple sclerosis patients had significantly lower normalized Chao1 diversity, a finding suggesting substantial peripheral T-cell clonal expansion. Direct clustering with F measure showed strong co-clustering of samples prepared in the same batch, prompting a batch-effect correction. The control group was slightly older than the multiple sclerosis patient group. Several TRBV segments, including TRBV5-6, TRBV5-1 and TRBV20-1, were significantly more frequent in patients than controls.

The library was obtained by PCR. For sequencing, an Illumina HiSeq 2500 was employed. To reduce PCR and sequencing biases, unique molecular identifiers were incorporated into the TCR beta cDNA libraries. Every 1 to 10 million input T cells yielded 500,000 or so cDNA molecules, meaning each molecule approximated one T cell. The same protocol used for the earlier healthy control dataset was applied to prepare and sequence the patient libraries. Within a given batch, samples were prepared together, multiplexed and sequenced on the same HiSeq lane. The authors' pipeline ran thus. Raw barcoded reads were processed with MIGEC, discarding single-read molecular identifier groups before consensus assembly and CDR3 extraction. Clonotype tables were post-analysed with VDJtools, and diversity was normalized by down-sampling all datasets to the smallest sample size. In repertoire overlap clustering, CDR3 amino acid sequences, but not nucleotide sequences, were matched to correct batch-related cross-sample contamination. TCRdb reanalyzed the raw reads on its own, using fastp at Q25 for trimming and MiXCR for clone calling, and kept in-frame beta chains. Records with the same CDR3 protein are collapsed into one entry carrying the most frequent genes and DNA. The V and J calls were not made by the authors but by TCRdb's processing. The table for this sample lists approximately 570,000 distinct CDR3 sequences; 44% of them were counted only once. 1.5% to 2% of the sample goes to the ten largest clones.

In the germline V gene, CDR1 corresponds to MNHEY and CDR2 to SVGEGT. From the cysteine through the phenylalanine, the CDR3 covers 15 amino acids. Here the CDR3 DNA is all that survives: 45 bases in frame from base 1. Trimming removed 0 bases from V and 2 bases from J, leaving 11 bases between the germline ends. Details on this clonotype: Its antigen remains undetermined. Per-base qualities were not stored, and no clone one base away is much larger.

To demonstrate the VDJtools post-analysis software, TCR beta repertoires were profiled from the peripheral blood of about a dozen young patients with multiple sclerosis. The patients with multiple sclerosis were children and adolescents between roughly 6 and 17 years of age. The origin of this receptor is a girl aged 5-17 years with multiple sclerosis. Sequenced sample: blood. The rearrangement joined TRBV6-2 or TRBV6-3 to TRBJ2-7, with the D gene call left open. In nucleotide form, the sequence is TGTGCCAGCAGTTACTCCATTAGTGGGGCCTACGAGCAGTACTTC. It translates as CASSYSISGAYEQYF.